These 29 T cell receptor beta chains originate from one sample sequenced in a study of T cell responses to AZD1222 COVID-19 vaccine. Repertoires were generated with immunoSEQ multiplex PCR, while TCRdb's copy carries only in-frame clones and drops some. The data contain 210,000 or so clones, just over 90% of them singletons. The sample here was peripheral blood, taken on day 0 of MenACWY control vaccination. Receptors were obtained from an adult in good health.

The chain recombines TRBV5-1 with TRBJ1-3, with a tentative D call TRBD1 (6 bases). V shed 4 bases and J shed 0 bases, with 8 bases lying between them. Germline V gives CDR1 SGHRS, CDR2 YFSETQ. This CDR3 comprises 14 residues. CDR3 bases: TGCGCCAGCAGCCAACAGGGCTCTGGAAACACCATATATTTT. Its protein is CASSQQGSGNTIYF.

The chain couples TRBV6-1 to TRBJ2-1, with 9 bases aligning to TRBD2. Per the germline V gene, CDR1 is MNHNS and CDR2 is SASEGT. V shed 0 bases and J 3 bases; nucleotides not matched to a gene: 6. CDR3 size: 17 residues. CDR3 bases: TGTGCCAGCAGTGAAGCGGGGACTAGCTTCGGCTACAATGAGCAGTTCTTC. Translating it yields CASSEAGTSFGYNEQFF.

V usage is TRBV2 and J usage is TRBJ1-5, with D hard to call. Germline V gives CDR1 SNHLY, CDR2 FYNNEI. V was clipped by 4 bases and J by 4 bases, with 8 bases between them. The CDR3 loop spans 13 amino acids. The CDR3 spells CASSGGRNQPQHF. CDR3 nucleotide sequence: TGTGCCAGCAGTGGAGGGAGGAATCAGCCCCAGCATTTT.

The CDR3 here is CASSRFGGQPQHF. The DNA of the CDR3 is TGTGCCAGCAGTCGATTCGGGGGTCAGCCCCAGCATTTT. This sequence joins TRBV2 and TRBJ1-5; perhaps TRBD1 as D (5 bases). The V end was cut by 5 bases, the J end by 6 bases, with 11 bases between. The germline gives CDR1 SNHLY, CDR2 FYNNEI. CDR3 length: 13 amino acids. Drawing the rest from reference TRBV2 and TRBJ1-5, the complete variable domain is EPEVTQTPSHQVTQMGQEVILRCVPISNHLYFYWYRQILGQKVEFLVSFYNNEISEKSEIFDDQFSVERPDGSNFTLKIRSTKLEDSAMYFCASSRFGGQPQHFGDGTRLSIL.

The gene calls are TRBV3-1 (or the pseudogene TRBV3-2) and TRBJ1-4; D not certain. The V gene lost 2 bases and the J gene lost 3 bases, with 7 bases spanning the gap. The CDR3 spans 14 residues. CDR1 is LGHDT, CDR2 YNNKEL, per germline (reference sequence). The CDR3 sequence: CASSQRGSNEKLFF. The CDR3 DNA is TGTGCCAGCAGCCAACGAGGGTCTAATGAAAAACTGTTTTTT.

Only a few counts were recorded for this clone. This chain connects TRBV5-1 to TRBJ1-1; 10 bases match TRBD1. Trimming cost V 6 bases and J 2 bases; bases outside gene matches: 7. Germline V gives CDR1 SGHRS, CDR2 YFSETQ. This CDR3 spans 15 amino acids. Here the CDR3 DNA reads TGCGCCAGCACCCAGACAGGGGGCGGCAACACTGAAGCTTTCTTT. As protein: CASTQTGGGNTEAFF. The whole variable domain, filled in from reference TRBV5-1 and TRBJ1-1, reads KAGVTQTPRYLIKTRGQQVTLSCSPISGHRSVSWYQQTPGQGLQFLFEYFSETQRNKGNFPGRFSGRQFSNSRSEMNVSTLELGDSALYLCASTQTGGGNTEAFFGQGTRLTVV.

The J gene is TRBJ2-3, the V gene TRBV24-1, with 10 nucleotides matching TRBD2. The germline gives CDR1 KGHDR, CDR2 SFDVKD. This CDR3 has 19 residues. V trimming: 5 bases; J trimming: 4 bases; junction bases outside the gene matches: 17. The CDR3 DNA reads TGTGCCACCAGTGGTAAACCCGGAAGGAGCGGGGGGGCTTCAGATACGCAGTATTTT. It encodes CATSGKPGRSGGASDTQYF.

The chain combines TRBV4-1 with TRBJ2-5; 7 nucleotides agree with TRBD1. V was pared by 1 base and J by 0 bases, with 2 bases of the junction left unmatched. The CDR3 runs 15 residues. The germline V gene has CDR1 MGHRA and CDR2 YSYEKL. The CDR3 DNA follows: TGCGCCAGCAGCCAAGGAGACAGGGACCAAGAGACCCAGTACTTC. Its translation: CASSQGDRDQETQYF.

This clone has only a few counts. The rearrangement joins TRBV4-1 to TRBJ2-2; D is possibly TRBD2 (6 bases). V lost 0 bases to trimming and J lost 12 bases, with 11 bases between them. CDR3 length equals 13 residues. CDR1 is MGHRA and CDR2 is YSYEKL in the germline V gene. The CDR3 coding sequence is TGCGCCAGCAGCCAAGATCGGGAGACGAAGCTGTTTTTT. Protein: CASSQDRETKLFF.

The rearrangement joins TRBV19 to TRBJ1-5, with D hard to call. The CDR3 loop spans 13 amino acids. Germline loops: CDR1 LNHDA, CDR2 SQIVND (reference sequence). Trimming cost V 8 bases and J 5 bases, with 13 bases left between them. The CDR3 sequence is CASDNGGDQPQHF. CDR3 bases: TGTGCCAGTGATAATGGTGGGGATCAGCCCCAGCATTTT.

The chain couples TRBV3-1 (or the pseudogene TRBV3-2) to TRBJ1-2; TRBD1 might be the D (5 bases). Trimming stripped 8 bases from V and 13 bases from J, with 20 bases between. The CDR3 loop spans 12 amino acids. Germline CDR1 LGHDT, CDR2 YNNKEL (reference sequence). The CDR3 DNA sequence: TGTGCCAGCTCCTTCGGGGCGGATAGATCCACCTTC. Protein: CASSFGADRSTF.

The chain couples TRBV6-2 or TRBV6-3 to TRBJ2-7; D is perhaps TRBD2 (5 bases). The CDR3 is 15 amino acids. Deletions cut 2 bases from V and 6 bases from J, with 17 bases between. The germline V gene encodes CDR1 MNHEY and CDR2 SVGEGT. CDR3 bases: TGTGCCAGCAGTTACCACACGGACTCCCCGCGCGAGCAGTACTTC. Translated: CASSYHTDSPREQYF.

V and J are TRBV6-6 and TRBJ1-2; tentative D call: TRBD1 (5 bases). Trimming pared 6 bases from V and 3 bases from J, leaving 17 bases between. Germline CDR1 and CDR2: MNHNY and SVGAGI (reference sequence). The CDR3 is 15 residues long. The CDR3 region is CASSLPGVGDYGYTF. The CDR3 nucleotides read TGTGCCAGCAGCCTACCAGGAGTAGGGGACTATGGCTACACCTTC.

A single count supports this clone. The chain combines TRBV10-3 with TRBJ2-7, with D possibly matching TRBD1 (5 bases). The CDR3 runs 16 residues. The V and J ends lost 10 bases and 4 bases respectively, with 26 bases between them. Germline assignment: CDR1 ENHRY and CDR2 SYGVKD. CDR3 amino acids: CATWLRQQEFGYEQYF. The CDR3 DNA reads TGTGCCACTTGGTTGCGACAGCAGGAATTCGGGTACGAGCAGTACTTC.

The chain recombines TRBV12-5 with TRBJ1-2; 7 positions match TRBD1. From germline, CDR1 is LGHNT and CDR2 FRNRAP. The ends lost 5 bases at V and 0 bases at J; junction bases unmatched: 9. The CDR3 contains 16 residues. The DNA of the CDR3 is TGTGCTAGTGGTAGGGGACAGACACGAGCTAACTATGGCTACACCTTC. It encodes CASGRGQTRANYGYTF.

The rearrangement links TRBV6-4 to TRBJ1-1, with D maybe TRBD1 (5 bases). CDR1 and CDR2 from the germline V gene are MRHNA and SNTAGT. The length of the CDR3 is 15 residues. The ends were cut back, 6 bases at V and 1 base at J, with 15 bases in the middle. This CDR3 is CASRVSRQGNTEAFF. CDR3 in DNA: TGTGCCAGCAGAGTTAGCCGTCAGGGGAACACTGAAGCTTTCTTT.

The CDR3 spells CASRRDNNSPLHF. The DNA of the CDR3 is TGTGCCAGCAGGCGGGACAACAATTCACCCCTCCACTTT. The V gene is TRBV6-5, the J gene TRBJ1-6; a possible D gene is TRBD1 (6 bases). The CDR3 has 13 amino acids. Per the germline V gene, CDR1 is MNHEY and CDR2 is SVGAGI. Trimming cost V 6 bases and J 7 bases, with 10 bases left between them.

DNA of the CDR3: TGCGCCAGCAGCTTCTCCGGGACAGGAGGTATGAACACTGAAGCTTTCTTT. This translates into CASSFSGTGGMNTEAFF. This chain uses TRBV5-1 with TRBJ1-1; 8 bases are shared with TRBD1. The V and J ends lost 2 bases and 0 bases, in that order; junction bases with no gene match: 9. This CDR3 has 17 amino acids. Per the germline V gene, CDR1 is SGHRS and CDR2 is YFSETQ.

This chain links TRBV24-1 with TRBJ2-1; 7 bases map to TRBD2. The CDR3 loop spans 22 amino acids. The germline gives CDR1 KGHDR, CDR2 SFDVKD. J lost 0 bases, V lost 3 bases, and 22 bases had no gene match. DNA of the CDR3: TGTGCCACCAGTGATCCCCTCCCCAAGCGGGGTACTTGGGCGAGCTCCTACAATGAGCAGTTCTTC. This encodes CATSDPLPKRGTWASSYNEQFF.

The CDR3 sequence: CASSPTGTGAKNIQYF. As DNA, the CDR3 is TGTGCCAGCAGCCCGACAGGGACCGGAGCCAAAAACATTCAGTACTTC. The chain links TRBV28 to TRBJ2-4, with 7 bases identical to TRBD1. With V trimmed by 6 bases and J by 0 bases, 8 bases remained unmatched. CDR3 size: 16 residues. CDR1 is MDHEN, CDR2 SYDVKM, per germline.

This sequence joins TRBV4-1 and TRBJ2-6; 10 nucleotides match TRBD1. The germline CDR1 and CDR2 sequences are MGHRA and YSYEKL. The CDR3 totals 16 residues. The trim removed 10 bases at V and 4 bases at J, leaving 10 bases unmatched. In DNA form, the CDR3 reads TGCGCCACCTCGCCGGGACAGGGGACCGGGGCCAACGTCCTGACTTTC. Translating gives CATSPGQGTGANVLTF.

This chain links TRBV6-6 with TRBJ1-2, with D possibly matching TRBD1 (6 bases). Germline V gives CDR1 MNHNY, CDR2 SVGAGI (reference sequence). With 4 bases removed from V and 8 bases from J, the gap between germline ends came to 14 bases. This CDR3 is 13 amino acids long. This CDR3 reads CASSSQGIGGYTF. In nucleotides, the CDR3 is TGTGCCAGCAGTTCCCAGGGGATCGGCGGCTACACCTTC.

The CDR3 DNA reads TGTGCCAGTAGTATGAGTGTGGGCGCTTTGGGGGACTATGGCTACACCTTC. Amino acids: CASSMSVGALGDYGYTF. J is TRBJ1-2 and V is TRBV19; tentative D call: TRBD1 (5 bases). This CDR3 contains 17 residues. V was clipped by 3 bases and J by 3 bases, with 20 bases between them. Germline CDR1 is LNHDA and CDR2 is SQIVND (reference sequence).

The V and J genes are TRBV4-2 and TRBJ2-1, with D possibly TRBD2 on 6 matching bases. This CDR3 spans 15 amino acids. Germline V gene lookup returns CDR1 LGHNA and CDR2 YNFKEQ. The V gene lost 6 bases and the J gene lost 5 bases, with 17 bases spanning the gap. The CDR3 sequence is CASRRAPGGNNEQFF. The CDR3 DNA follows: TGTGCCAGCAGGAGGGCACCAGGAGGGAACAATGAGCAGTTCTTC.

The DNA of the CDR3 is TGTGCCAGCAGCTTAGTTAGACTCCGCAATGAGCAGTTCTTC. Protein product: CASSLVRLRNEQFF. The chain couples TRBV11-2 to TRBJ2-1; D ambiguous. The CDR3 loop spans 14 amino acids. Trimming shortened V by 1 base and J by 6 bases, and 10 bases separated the two germline ends. Germline V gene data show CDR1 as SGHAT and CDR2 as FQNNGV.

The chain has TRBV3-1 (or the pseudogene TRBV3-2) and TRBJ2-3, with 8 bases lining up with TRBD2. Germline CDR1 and CDR2: LGHDT and YNNKEL (reference sequence). V was clipped by 4 bases and J by 4 bases; unmatched bases: 10. This CDR3 region has 16 residues. Here the CDR3 DNA reads TGTGCCAGCAGCCTGGGACTAGTCCTAGGGGCAGATACGCAGTATTTT. Translated, it gives CASSLGLVLGADTQYF.

V gene TRBV18 combines with J gene TRBJ1-1, with TRBD1 matching over 9 bases. CDR1 is KGHSH and CDR2 is LQKENI in the germline V gene. The CDR3 is 15 amino acids. The junction had 9 bases not matched to a gene; V was cut back by 3 bases and J by 7 bases. CDR3 nucleotide sequence: TGTGCCAGCTCACCGGCCGTACTGGGACAGGGTGAAGCTTTCTTT. It specifies CASSPAVLGQGEAFF.

V and J are TRBV5-1 and TRBJ2-3; D uncertain. Trimming removed 3 bases at V and 4 bases at J, with 6 bases between. CDR3 length: 12 amino acids. The germline gives CDR1 SGHRS, CDR2 YFSETQ. CDR3 loop: CASSSEADTQYF. The CDR3 region has the DNA TGCGCCAGCAGCTCCGAGGCAGATACGCAGTATTTT.

Points on this clone: Sequence at one end of the junction differs from germline and may be a read error. The CDR3 here is CASSTPGQGF. CDR3 bases: TGTGCCAGCAGTACCCCGGGACAGGGCTTC. The rearrangement links TRBV6-5 to TRBJ1-2, with 9 bases matching TRBD1. This CDR3 spans 10 amino acids. Germline lookup yields CDR1 MNHEY and CDR2 SVGAGI.